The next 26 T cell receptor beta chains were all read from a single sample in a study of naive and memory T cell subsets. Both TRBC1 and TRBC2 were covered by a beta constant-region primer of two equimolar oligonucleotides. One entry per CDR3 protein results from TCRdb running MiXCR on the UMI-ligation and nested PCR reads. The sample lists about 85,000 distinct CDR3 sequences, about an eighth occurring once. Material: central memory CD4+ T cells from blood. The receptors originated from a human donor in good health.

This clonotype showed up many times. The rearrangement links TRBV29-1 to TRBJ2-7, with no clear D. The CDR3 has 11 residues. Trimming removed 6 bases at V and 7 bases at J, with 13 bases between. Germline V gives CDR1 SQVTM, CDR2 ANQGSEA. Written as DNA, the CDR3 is TGCAGCGTCCAAAGCTCGAGGGAGCAGTACTTC. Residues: CSVQSSREQYF.

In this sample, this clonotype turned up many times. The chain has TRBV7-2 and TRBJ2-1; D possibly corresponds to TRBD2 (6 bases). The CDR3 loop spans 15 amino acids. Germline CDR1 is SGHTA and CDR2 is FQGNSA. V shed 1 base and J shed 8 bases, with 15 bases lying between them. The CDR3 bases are TGTGCCAGCAGCTTAGTGGCGACTAGTTTCGATGAGCAGTTCTTC. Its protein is CASSLVATSFDEQFF.

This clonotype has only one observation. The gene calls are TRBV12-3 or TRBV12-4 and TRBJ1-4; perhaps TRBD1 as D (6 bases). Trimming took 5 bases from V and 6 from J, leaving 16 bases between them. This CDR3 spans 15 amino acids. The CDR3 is CASSPWTAADEKLFF. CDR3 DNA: TGTGCCAGCAGTCCATGGACAGCGGCGGATGAAAAACTGTTTTTT.

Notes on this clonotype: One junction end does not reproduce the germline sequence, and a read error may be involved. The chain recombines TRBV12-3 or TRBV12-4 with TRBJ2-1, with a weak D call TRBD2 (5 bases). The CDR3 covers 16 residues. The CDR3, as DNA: TGTGCCAGCCGTTTTCGGGGAGCCGCCGGCTACAATGAGCAGTTCTTC. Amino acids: CASRFRGAAGYNEQFF.

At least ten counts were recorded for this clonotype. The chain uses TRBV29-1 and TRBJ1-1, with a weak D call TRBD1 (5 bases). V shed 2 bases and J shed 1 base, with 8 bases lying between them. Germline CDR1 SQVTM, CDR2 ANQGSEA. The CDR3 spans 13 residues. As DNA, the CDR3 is TGCAGCGTTGAATCTGGGGCGAACACTGAAGCTTTCTTT. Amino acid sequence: CSVESGANTEAFF.

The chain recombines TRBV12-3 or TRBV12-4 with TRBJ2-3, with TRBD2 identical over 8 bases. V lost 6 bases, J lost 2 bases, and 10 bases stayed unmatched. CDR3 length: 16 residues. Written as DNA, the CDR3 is TGTGCCAGCAGCCCCTTTCTAGCGGGTGCCACAGATACGCAGTATTTT. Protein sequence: CASSPFLAGATDTQYF.

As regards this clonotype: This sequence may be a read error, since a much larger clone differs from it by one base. The CDR3 DNA sequence: TGTGCCTGGAGTGTGCATGGGAGGGATGAAAAACTGTTTTTT. Protein product: CAWSVHGRDEKLFF. The V and J genes are TRBV30 and TRBJ1-4; D remains unclear. V was pared by 0 bases and J by 6 bases, with 11 bases between. This CDR3 comprises 14 residues. Germline V CDR1 and CDR2: GTSNPN, SVGIG (reference sequence).

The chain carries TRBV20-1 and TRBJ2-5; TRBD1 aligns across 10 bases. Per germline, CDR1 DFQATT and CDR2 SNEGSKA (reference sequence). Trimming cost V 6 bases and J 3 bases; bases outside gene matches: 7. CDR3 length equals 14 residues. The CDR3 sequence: CSARQTGGKETQYF. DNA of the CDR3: TGCAGTGCCCGACAGACAGGGGGCAAAGAGACCCAGTACTTC.

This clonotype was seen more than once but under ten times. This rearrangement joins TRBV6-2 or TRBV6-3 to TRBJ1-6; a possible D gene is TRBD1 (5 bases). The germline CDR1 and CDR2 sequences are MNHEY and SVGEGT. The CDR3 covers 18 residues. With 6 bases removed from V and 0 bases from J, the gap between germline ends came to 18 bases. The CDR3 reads CASRPGRVTSSYNSPLHF. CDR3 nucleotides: TGTGCCAGCAGACCGGGACGGGTCACAAGCTCCTATAATTCACCCCTCCACTTT.

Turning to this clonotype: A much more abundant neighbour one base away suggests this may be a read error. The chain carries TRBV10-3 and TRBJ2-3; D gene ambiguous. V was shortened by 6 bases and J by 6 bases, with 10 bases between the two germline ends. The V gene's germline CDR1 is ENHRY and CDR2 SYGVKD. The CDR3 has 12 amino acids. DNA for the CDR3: TGTGCCATCAGGGGTCGAGACGATACGCAGTATTTT. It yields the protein CAIRGRDDTQYF.

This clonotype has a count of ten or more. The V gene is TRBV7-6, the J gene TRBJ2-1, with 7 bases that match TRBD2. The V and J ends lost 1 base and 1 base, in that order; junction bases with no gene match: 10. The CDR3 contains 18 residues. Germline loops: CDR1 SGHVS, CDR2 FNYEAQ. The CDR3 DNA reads TGTGCCAGCAGCTTAGTCCCCCGGGTAGCGGGTTCCTACAATGAGCAGTTCTTC. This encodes CASSLVPRVAGSYNEQFF. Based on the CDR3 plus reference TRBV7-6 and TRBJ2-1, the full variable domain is GAGVSQSPRYKVTKRGQDVALRCDPISGHVSLYWYRQALGQGPEFLTYFNYEAQQDKSGLPNDRFSAERPEGSISTLTIQRTEQRDSAMYRCASSLVPRVAGSYNEQFFGPGTRLTVL.

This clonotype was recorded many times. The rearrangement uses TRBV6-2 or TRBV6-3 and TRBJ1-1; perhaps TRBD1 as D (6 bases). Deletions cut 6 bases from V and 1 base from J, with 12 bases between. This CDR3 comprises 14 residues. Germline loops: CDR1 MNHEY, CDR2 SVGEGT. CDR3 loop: CASRLQGTNTEAFF. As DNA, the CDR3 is TGTGCCAGCAGGTTGCAGGGGACGAACACTGAAGCTTTCTTT.

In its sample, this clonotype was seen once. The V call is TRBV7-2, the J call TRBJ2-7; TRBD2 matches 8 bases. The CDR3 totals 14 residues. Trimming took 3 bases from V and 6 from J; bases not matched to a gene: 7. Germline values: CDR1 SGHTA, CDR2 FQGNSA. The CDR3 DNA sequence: TGTGCCAGCAGCTTCGGACTAGCAAGTCGCGAGCAGTACTTC. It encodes CASSFGLASREQYF.

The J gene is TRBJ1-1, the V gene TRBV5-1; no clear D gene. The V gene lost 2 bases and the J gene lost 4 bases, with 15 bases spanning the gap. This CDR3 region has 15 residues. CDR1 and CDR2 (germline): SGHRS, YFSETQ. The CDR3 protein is CASSFAVGGFTEAFF. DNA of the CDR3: TGCGCCAGCAGCTTCGCTGTGGGAGGGTTCACTGAAGCTTTCTTT. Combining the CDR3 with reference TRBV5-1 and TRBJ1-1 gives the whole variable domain KAGVTQTPRYLIKTRGQQVTLSCSPISGHRSVSWYQQTPGQGLQFLFEYFSETQRNKGNFPGRFSGRQFSNSRSEMNVSTLELGDSALYLCASSFAVGGFTEAFFGQGTRLTVV.

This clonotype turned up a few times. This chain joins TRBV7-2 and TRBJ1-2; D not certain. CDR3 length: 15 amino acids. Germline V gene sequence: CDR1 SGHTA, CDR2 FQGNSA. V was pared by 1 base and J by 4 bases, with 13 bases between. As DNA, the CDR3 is TGTGCCAGCAGCTTAGGACGGATATCTGGCTATGGCTACACCTTC. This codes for CASSLGRISGYGYTF.

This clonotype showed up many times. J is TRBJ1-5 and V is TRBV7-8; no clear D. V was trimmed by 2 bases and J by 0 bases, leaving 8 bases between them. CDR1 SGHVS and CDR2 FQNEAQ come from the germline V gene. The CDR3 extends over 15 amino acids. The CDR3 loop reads CASSLWFGSNQPQHF. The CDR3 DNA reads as TGTGCCAGCAGCTTATGGTTCGGTAGCAATCAGCCCCAGCATTTT.

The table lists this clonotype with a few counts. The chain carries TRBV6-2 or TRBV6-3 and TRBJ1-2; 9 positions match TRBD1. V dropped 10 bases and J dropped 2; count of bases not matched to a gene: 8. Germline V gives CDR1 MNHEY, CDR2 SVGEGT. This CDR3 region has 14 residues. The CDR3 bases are TGTGCCACCGCGGGACAGGGAAGGAACTATGGCTACACCTTC. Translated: CATAGQGRNYGYTF.

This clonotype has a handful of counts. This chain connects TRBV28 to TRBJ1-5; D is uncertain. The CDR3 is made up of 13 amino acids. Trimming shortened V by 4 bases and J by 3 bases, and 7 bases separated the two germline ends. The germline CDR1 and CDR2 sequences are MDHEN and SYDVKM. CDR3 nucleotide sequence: TGTGCCAGCAGTTGGGATCTCAATCAGCCCCAGCATTTT. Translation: CASSWDLNQPQHF.

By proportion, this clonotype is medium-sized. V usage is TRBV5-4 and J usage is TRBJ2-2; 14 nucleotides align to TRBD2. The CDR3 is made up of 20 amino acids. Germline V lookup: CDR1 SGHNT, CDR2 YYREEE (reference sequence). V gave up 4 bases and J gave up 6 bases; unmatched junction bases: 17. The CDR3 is CASSRIAGTSGSRRAGELFF. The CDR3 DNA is TGTGCCAGCAGCCGGATCGCCGGGACTAGCGGGAGTCGAAGGGCCGGGGAGCTGTTTTTT.

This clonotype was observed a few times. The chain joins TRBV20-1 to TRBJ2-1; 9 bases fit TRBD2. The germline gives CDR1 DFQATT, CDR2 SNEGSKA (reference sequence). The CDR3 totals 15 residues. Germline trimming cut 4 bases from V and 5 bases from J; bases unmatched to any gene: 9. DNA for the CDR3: TGCAGTGCTATACTGTGGCTAGCGGGGAACAATGAGCAGTTCTTC. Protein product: CSAILWLAGNNEQFF.

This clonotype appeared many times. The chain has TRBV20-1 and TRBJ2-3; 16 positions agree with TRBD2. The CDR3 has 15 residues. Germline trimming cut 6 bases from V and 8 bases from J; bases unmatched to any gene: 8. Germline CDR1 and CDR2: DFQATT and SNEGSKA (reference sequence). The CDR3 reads CSAGTSGRGKGTQYF. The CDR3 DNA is TGCAGTGCCGGGACTAGCGGGAGGGGGAAGGGTACGCAGTATTTT.

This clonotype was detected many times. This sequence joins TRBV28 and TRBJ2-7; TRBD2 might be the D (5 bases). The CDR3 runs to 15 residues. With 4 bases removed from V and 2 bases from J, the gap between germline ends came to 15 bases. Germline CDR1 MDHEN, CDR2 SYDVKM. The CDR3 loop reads CASSSPGLSAYEQYF. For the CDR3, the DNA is TGTGCCAGCAGTTCCCCCGGACTTTCCGCCTACGAGCAGTACTTC.

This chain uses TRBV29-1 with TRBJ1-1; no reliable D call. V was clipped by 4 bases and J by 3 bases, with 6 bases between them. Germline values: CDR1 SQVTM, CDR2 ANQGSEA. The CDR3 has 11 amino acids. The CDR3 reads CSVAGDTEAFF. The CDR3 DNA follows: TGCAGCGTTGCCGGGGACACTGAAGCTTTCTTT.

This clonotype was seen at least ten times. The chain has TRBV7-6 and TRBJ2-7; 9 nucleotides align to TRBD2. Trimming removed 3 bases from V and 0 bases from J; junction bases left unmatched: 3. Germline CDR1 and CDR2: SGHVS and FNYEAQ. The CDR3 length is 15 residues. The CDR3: CASSFTRGGSYEQYF. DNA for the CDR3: TGTGCCAGCAGCTTTACGCGGGGGGGCTCCTACGAGCAGTACTTC.

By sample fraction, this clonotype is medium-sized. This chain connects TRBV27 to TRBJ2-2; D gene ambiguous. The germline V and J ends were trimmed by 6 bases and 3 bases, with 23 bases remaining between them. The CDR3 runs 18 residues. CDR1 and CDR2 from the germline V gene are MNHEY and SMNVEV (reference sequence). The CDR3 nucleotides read TGTGCCAGCAGATGGGTCGGGTTAACTGGGAAGGACACCGGGGAGCTGTTTTTT. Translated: CASRWVGLTGKDTGELFF.

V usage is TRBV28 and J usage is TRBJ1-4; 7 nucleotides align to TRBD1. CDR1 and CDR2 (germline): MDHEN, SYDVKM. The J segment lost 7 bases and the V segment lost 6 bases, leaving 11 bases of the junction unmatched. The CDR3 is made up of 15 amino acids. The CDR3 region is CASSLRQGRLEKLFF. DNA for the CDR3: TGTGCCAGCAGCCTCAGACAGGGTCGGCTTGAAAAACTGTTTTTT.